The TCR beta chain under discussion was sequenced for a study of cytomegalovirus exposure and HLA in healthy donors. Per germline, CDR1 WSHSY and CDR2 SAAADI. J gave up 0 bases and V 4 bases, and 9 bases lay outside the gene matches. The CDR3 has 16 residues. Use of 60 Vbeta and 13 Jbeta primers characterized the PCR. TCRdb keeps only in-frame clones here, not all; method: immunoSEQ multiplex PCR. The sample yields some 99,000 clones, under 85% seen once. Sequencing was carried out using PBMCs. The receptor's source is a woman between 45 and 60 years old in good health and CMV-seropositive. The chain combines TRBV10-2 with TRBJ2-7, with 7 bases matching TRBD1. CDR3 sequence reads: CASSGIRGQSSYEQYF. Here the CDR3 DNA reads TGCGCCAGCAGTGGTATACGGGGACAGAGCTCCTACGAGCAGTACTTC.